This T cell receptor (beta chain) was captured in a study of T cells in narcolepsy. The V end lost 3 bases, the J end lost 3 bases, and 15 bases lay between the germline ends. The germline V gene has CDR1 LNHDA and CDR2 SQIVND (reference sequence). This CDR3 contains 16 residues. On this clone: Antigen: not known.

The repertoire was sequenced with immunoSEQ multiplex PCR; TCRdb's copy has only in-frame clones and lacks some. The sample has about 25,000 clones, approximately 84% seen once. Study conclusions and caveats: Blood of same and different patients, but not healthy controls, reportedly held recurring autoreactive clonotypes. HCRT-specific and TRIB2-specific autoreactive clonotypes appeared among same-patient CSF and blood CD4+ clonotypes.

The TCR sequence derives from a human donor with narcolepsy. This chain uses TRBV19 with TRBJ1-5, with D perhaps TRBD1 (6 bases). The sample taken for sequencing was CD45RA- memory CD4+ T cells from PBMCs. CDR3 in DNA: TGTGCCAGTAGTATCCGCCAGGGGACTCCCAATCAGCCCCAGCATTTT. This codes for CASSIRQGTPNQPQHF.